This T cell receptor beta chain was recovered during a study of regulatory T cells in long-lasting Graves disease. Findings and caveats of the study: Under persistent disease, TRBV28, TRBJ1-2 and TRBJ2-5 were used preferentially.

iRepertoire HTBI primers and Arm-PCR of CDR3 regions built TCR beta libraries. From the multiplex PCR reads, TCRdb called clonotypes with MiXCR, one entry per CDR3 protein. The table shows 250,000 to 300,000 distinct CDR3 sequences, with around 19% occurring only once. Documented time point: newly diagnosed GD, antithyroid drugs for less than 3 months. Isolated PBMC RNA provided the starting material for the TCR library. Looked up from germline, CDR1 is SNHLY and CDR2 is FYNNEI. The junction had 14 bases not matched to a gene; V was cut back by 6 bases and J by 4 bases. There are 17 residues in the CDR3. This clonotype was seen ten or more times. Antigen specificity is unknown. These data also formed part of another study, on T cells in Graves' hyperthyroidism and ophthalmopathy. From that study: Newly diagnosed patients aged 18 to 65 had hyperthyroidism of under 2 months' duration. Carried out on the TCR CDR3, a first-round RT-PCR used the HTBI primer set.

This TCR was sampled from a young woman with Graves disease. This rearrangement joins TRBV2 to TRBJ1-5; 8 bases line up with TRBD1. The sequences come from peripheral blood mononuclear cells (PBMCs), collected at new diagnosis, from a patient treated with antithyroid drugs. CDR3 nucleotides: TGTGCCAGCAGCGGAATCTTGGTCAGGGGGCTAAATCAGCCCCAGCATTTT. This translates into CASSGILVRGLNQPQHF.